This record looks at one T cell receptor beta chain sequence and its context. Assay used: immunoSEQ multiplex PCR; TCRdb lists only in-frame clones, some missing. The data contain about 280,000 clones, approximately 80% of them singletons. The CDR3 covers 19 residues. V lost 0 bases and J lost 4; bases outside the gene matches: 13. Germline CDR1 reads SGDLS; CDR2 reads YYNGEE. The sample comes from a study of blood T cell repertoires in COVID-19. About the research overall: Whether acute or convalescent, the COVID-19 samples came from the United States, Italy and Spain.

The clonotype was recovered from a man in his forties who had been exposed to COVID-19. Sequenced material: PBMCs or T cells enriched from blood (not recorded which). This chain connects TRBV9 to TRBJ1-6, with TRBD1 matching over 7 bases. The CDR3 DNA reads TGTGCCAGCAGCGTAGGACAGGGAGGCCCGGGCGTTTATAATTCACCCCTCCACTTT. This gives the protein CASSVGQGGPGVYNSPLHF.